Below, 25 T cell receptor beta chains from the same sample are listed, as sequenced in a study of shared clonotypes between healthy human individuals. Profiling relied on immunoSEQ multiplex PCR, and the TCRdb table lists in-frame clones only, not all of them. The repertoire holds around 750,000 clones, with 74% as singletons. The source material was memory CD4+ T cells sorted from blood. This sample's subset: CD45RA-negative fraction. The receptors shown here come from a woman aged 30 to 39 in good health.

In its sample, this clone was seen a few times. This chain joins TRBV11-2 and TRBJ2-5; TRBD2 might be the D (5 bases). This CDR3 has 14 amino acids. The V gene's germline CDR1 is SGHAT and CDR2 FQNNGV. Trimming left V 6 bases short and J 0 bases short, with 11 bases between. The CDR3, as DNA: TGTGCCAGCAGTAGGACTTCGTACCAAGAGACCCAGTACTTC. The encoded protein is CASSRTSYQETQYF.

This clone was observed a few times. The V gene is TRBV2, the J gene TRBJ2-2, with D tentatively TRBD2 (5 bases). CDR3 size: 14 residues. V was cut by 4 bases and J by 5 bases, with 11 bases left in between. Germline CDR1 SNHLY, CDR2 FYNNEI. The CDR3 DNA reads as TGTGCCAGCAGTGGGCCAACTAGTACCGGGGAGCTGTTTTTT. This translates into CASSGPTSTGELFF.

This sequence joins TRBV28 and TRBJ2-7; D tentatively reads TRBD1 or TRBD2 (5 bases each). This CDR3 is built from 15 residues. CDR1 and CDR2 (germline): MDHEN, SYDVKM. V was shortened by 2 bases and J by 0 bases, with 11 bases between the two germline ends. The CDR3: CASSLDWDGSYEQYF. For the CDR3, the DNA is TGTGCCAGCAGTTTAGATTGGGACGGCTCCTACGAGCAGTACTTC.

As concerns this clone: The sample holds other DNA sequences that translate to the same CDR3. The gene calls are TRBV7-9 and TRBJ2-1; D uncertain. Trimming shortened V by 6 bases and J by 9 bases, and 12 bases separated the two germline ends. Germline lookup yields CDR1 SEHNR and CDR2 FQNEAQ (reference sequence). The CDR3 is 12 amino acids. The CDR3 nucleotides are TGTGCCAGCAGACCAACGGTGGGTGAGCAGTTCTTC. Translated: CASRPTVGEQFF.

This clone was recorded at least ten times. This chain's CDR3 is CASSPGTGKTEAFF. DNA of the CDR3: TGTGCCAGCAGCCCCGGGACAGGGAAGACTGAAGCTTTCTTT. The V and J genes are TRBV11-2 and TRBJ1-1; 9 bases are a match to TRBD1. The V gene end was trimmed by 5 bases and the J gene end by 5 bases; junction bases not matched to a gene: 6. This CDR3 has 14 amino acids. Looked up from germline, CDR1 is SGHAT and CDR2 is FQNNGV.

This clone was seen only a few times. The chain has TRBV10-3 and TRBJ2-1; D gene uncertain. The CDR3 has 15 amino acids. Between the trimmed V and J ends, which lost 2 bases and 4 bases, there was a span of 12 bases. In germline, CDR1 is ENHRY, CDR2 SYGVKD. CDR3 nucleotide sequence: TGTGCCATCAGTGAGGGGTTACCCCCATACAATGAGCAGTTCTTC. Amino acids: CAISEGLPPYNEQFF.

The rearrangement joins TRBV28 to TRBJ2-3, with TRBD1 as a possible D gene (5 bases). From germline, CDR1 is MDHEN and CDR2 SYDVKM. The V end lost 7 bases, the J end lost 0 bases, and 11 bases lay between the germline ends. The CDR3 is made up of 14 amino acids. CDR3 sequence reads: CASTWGSSTDTQYF. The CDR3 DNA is TGTGCCAGCACCTGGGGCTCCAGCACAGATACGCAGTATTTT.

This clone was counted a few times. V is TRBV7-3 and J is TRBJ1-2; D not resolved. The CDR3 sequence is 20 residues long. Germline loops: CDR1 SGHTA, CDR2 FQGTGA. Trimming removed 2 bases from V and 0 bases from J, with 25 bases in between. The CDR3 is CASSLGSNSRPLKPNYGYTF. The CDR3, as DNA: TGTGCCAGCAGCTTAGGGAGCAATTCCCGGCCACTAAAACCTAACTATGGCTACACCTTC.

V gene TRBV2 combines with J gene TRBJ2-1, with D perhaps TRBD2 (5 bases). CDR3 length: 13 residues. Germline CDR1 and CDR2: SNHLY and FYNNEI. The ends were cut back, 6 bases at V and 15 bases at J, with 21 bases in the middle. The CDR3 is CASRELDEVYAFF. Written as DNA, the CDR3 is TGTGCCAGCAGGGAACTAGATGAGGTTTATGCGTTCTTC.

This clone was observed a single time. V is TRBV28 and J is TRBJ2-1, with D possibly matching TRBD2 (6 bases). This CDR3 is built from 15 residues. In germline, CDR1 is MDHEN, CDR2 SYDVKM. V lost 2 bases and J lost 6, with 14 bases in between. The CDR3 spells CASSLGTRRANEQFF. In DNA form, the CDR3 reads TGTGCCAGCAGTTTAGGGACGAGGAGGGCCAATGAGCAGTTCTTC.

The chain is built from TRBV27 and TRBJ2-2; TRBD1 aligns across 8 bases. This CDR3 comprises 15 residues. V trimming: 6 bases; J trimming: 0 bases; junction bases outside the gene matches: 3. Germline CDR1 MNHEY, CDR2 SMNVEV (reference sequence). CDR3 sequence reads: CASRLDRANTGELFF. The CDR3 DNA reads TGTGCCAGCAGACTGGACAGGGCGAACACCGGGGAGCTGTTTTTT.

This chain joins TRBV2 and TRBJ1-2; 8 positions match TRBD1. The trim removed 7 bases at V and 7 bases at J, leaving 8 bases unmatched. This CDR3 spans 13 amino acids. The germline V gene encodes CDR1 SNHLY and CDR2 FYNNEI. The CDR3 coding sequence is TGTGCCAGCATCCAGGGGGCGCCTAGTGGCTACACCTTC. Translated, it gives CASIQGAPSGYTF.

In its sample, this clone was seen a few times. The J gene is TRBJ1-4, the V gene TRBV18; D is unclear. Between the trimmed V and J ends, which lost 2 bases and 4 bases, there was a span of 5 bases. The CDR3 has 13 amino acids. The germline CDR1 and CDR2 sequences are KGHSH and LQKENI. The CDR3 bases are TGTGCCAGCTCACCAGGAGGTAATGAAAAACTGTTTTTT. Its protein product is CASSPGGNEKLFF.

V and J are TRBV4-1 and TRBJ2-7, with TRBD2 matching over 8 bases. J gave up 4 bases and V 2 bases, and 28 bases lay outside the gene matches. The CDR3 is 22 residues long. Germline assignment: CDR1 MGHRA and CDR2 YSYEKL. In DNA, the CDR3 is TGCGCCAGCAGCCAACCTACCGTAGTTCGTCTTGGGGTTGGGACTAGGGCGTACGAGCAGTACTTC. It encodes CASSQPTVVRLGVGTRAYEQYF.

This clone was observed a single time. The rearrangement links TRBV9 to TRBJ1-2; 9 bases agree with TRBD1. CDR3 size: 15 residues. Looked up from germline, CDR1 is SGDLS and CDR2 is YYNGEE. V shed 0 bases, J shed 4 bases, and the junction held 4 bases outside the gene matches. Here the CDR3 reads CASSVVADRGYGYTF. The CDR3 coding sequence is TGTGCCAGCAGCGTAGTGGCGGACAGGGGCTATGGCTACACCTTC.

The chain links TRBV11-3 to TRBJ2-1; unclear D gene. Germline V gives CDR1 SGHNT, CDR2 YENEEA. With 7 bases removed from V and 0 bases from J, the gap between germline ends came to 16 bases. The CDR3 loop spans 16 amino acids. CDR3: CASTTEALSSYNEQFF. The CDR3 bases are TGTGCCAGCACCACAGAGGCCCTCAGCTCCTACAATGAGCAGTTCTTC.

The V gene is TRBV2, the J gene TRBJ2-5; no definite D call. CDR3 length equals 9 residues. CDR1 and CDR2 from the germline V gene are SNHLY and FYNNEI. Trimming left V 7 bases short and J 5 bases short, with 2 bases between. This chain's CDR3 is CASMETQYF. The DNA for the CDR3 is TGTGCCAGCATGGAGACCCAGTACTTC.

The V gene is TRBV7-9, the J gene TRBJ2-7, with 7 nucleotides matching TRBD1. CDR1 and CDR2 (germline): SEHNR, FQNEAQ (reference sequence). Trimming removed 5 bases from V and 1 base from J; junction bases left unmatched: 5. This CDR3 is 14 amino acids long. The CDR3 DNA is TGTGCCAGCAGCCCGTGGACAGGTTCCTACGAGCAGTACTTC. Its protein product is CASSPWTGSYEQYF.

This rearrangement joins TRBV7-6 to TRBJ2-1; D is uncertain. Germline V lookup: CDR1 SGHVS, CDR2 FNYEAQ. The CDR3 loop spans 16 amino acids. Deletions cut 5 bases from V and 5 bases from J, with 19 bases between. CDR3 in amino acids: CASSGSSYPFHNEQFF. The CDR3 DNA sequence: TGTGCCAGCAGCGGGTCTAGTTACCCATTCCACAATGAGCAGTTCTTC.

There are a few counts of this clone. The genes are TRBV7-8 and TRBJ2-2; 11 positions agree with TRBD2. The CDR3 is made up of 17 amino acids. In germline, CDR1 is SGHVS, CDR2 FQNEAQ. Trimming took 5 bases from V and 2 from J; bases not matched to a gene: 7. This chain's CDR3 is CASSRWGTSGNTGELFF. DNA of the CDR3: TGTGCCAGCAGCCGGTGGGGGACTAGCGGTAACACCGGGGAGCTGTTTTTT.

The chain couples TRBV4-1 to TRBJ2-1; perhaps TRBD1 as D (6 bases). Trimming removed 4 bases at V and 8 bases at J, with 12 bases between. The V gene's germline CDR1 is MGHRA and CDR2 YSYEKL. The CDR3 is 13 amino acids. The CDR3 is CASSLQGFHEQFF. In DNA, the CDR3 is TGCGCCAGCAGCCTACAGGGTTTCCATGAGCAGTTCTTC.

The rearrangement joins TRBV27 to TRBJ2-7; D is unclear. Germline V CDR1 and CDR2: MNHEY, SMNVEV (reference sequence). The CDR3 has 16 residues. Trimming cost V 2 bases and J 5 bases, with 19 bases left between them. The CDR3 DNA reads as TGTGCCAGCAGTTTAAGGGTCGAAGCCCTACGGCACGAGCAGTACTTC. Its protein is CASSLRVEALRHEQYF.

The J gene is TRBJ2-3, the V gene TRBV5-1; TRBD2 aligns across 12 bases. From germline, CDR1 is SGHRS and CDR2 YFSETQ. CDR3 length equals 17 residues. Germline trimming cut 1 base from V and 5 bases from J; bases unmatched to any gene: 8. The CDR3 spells CASSLPETSGRGDTQYF. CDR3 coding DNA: TGCGCCAGCAGCTTGCCCGAGACTAGCGGGAGAGGAGATACGCAGTATTTT.

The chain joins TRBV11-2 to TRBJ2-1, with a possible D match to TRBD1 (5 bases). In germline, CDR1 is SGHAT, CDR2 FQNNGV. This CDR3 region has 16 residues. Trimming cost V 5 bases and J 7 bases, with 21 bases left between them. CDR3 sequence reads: CASSPLGAIKGNEQFF. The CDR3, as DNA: TGTGCCAGCAGCCCCCTTGGGGCAATTAAAGGGAATGAGCAGTTCTTC.

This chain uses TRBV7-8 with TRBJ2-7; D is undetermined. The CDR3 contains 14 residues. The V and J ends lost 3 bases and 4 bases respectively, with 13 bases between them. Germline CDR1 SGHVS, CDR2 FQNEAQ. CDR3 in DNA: TGTGCCAGCAGCTTGATGGGTCGGAGTTACGAGCAGTACTTC. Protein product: CASSLMGRSYEQYF. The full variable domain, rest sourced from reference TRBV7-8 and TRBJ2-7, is GAGVSQSPRYKVAKRGQDVALRCDPISGHVSLFWYQQALGQGPEFLTYFQNEAQLDKSGLPSDRFFAERPEGSVSTLKIQRTQQEDSAVYLCASSLMGRSYEQYFGPGTRLTVT.